This TCR beta chain stems from a study of CD8+CD57+ T cells in acquired aplastic anemia. TCR beta VDJ and CDR3 were profiled, and genomic DNA was the template. TCRdb recomputed calls from the reads with MiXCR, one row per CDR3 protein. This table holds approximately 180,000 distinct CDR3 sequences, roughly three fifths found once. V shed 4 bases, J shed 6 bases, and the junction held 11 bases outside the gene matches. From germline, CDR1 is MNHNY and CDR2 SVGAGI (reference sequence). The CDR3 is 15 residues long. Previously, flow cytometry had revealed CD8+CD57+ cell expansion in the patients chosen for sequencing.

This chain links TRBV6-6 with TRBJ1-2, with TRBD1 matching 7 bases. The sequenced material came from sorted CD4+, CD8+, or CD8+CD57+ T cells (not recorded which) from PBMCs. This receptor was taken from a human donor with aplastic anemia. CDR3 in amino acids: CASSFLTGFRDGYTF. CDR3 sequence (DNA): TGTGCCAGCAGTTTCCTGACAGGGTTTAGGGATGGCTACACCTTC.